Here is one T cell receptor (beta chain) with its context. Sample-barcoded 5' priming and a J-beta primer mix drove a second PCR of about 6 to 12 cycles. TCRdb independently ran MiXCR on the 5' RACE reads; one entry per CDR3 protein. The top ten clones hold around 25% of a sample with 790,000 or so distinct CDR3 sequences, roughly 50% of them seen once. This record comes from a study of blood T cells in healthy people across ages. The V gene's germline CDR1 is MDHEN and CDR2 SYDVKM. There are 16 residues in the CDR3. The sequenced sample was blood. This chain joins TRBV28 and TRBJ2-7; D may be TRBD2 (7 bases). The better agreement between TRBJ2-4 and the DNA end casts doubt on the J call. The receptor was isolated from a man in his forties in good health. This chain's CDR3 is CASSLWFGGGQNIQYF. The CDR3 DNA follows: TGTGCCAGCAGTTTATGGTTTGGGGGGGGCCAAAACATTCAGTACTTC.